This T cell receptor (beta chain) was recorded in a study of shared clonotypes between healthy human individuals (dated by TCRdb to about 2020). Notes on the research overall: The cohort included a few men and a couple of women between 18 and 49 years of age. Per donor, leukapheresis produced somewhere between about 0.9 and 9.5 billion PBMCs. Libraries were prepared and TCR repertoires were sequenced by different laboratories using diverse techniques, in order to increase sequencing depth and limit assay-specific biases. To estimate repertoire size and how much clonotype sharing occurs between individuals, the study deeply sequenced the blood TCR repertoires of several healthy adults. Per donor, three plates each were used for CD4 naive and CD4 memory, two for CD8 naive, and one for CD8 memory.

For the CD8 naive samples, CD45RO-negative cells were positively selected for CCR7, yielding a CD45RA+CCR7+ population from which TemRA cells were excluded. The donors were healthy, HIV-negative adults with no recently reported acute infections or vaccinations. Only Caucasian adults living in Nashville, Tennessee, USA were represented among the donors. After blood collection by leukapheresis, PBMCs were isolated using Ficoll-Histopaque density gradient centrifugation and then cryopreserved in the vapor phase of liquid nitrogen. Analytical flow cytometry was used to check the purity and quantity of every magnetically sorted T cell population. From each sorted fraction, genomic DNA was isolated and quantified by UV absorbance on a Nanodrop 2000c. TCR CDR3 regions were amplified from genomic DNA by multiplex PCR using the deep immunoSEQ assay. For each cell subset, the extracted genomic DNA was distributed evenly across all wells of several immunoSEQ 96-well plates, and each plate served as one replicate. For sorted subsets, about 200 ng genomic DNA, equal to 30,000 to 35,000 T cell genomes, was loaded into each replicate PCR. Purified libraries were quantified with a Qubit 3.0 fluorometer, sized on a Bioanalyzer 2100, and re-quantified with the KAPA Library Quantification kit. A separate single-read 150-cycle Illumina NextSeq 550 flow cell was used to sequence each immunoSEQ 96-well plate. On the study's bioinformatics: Because the immunoSEQ output included only junctional sequences and no quality scores, the filtering could not be the same as the filtering used for full-length reads. To assign V/J genes and CDR3, sequences were annotated against IMGT germline references using PyIR, a Python wrapper for IgBLAST v1.9. Reads were removed for weak V/J assignments (E-value above 1e-6), missing CDR3, stop codons, out-of-frame junctions, or ambiguous translated residues. V3J clonotypes were defined as sequences sharing an identical inferred V gene, J gene, and CDR3 amino acid sequence. Percentage overlap between repertoires was computed as shared unique clonotypes divided by the size of the smaller repertoire. Repertoire richness was assessed with RTK rarefaction, the Chao1 estimator, and Recon v2.1 estimates of unobserved clonotypes. Generation probabilities for all TCRbeta clonotypes obtained by the gDNA method from a handful of donors were computed using OLGA. TCRdb holds this immuneACCESS table with in-frame rearrangements only. Some clones are missing; in checked studies, unresolved V genes explain under half, and the rest has no known cause. V and J calls and clone size are given by that table; D and trimming were obtained from the DNA. The sample contains some 2 million clones, about 95% of them found a single time. The ten largest clones add up to around 1.1% of the sample.

From the cysteine through the phenylalanine, the CDR3 covers 14 amino acids. The only DNA kept is the CDR3, 42 bases in frame from the first base. The germline V gene encodes CDR1 LGHNA and CDR2 YSLEER. At the junction V is shortened by 5 bases and J by 6 bases; bases outside the gene matches: 5. Results and caveats for the whole study, not just this receptor: Compared with non-shared clonotypes, the clonotypes found in all four sorted-subset donors had higher generation probabilities. Sharing across a few donors was observed for roughly 5% of naive CD4, about 3.2% of naive CD8, roughly 2.3% of memory CD4, and roughly 0.4% of memory CD8 clonotypes. Pairwise subsampling led to the expectation that sequencing depth would affect the degree of clonotype sharing among donors. Larger estimated clonotype richness was generally found for naive subsets than for memory subsets. The genetic and exposure-history diversity represented was limited by the small number of donors. Incomplete sequencing was indicated by rarefaction of sorted-subset datasets, despite the large sequencing depth. Sampling was restricted to blood, and TCR repertoires in tissue are likely to differ from TCR repertoires in blood.

A remark on this clone: What antigen it recognizes has not been identified. There are no base qualities to consult, and no much larger clone falls within one base.

The sequence was obtained from a man aged 18-30 years in good health. The chain couples TRBV4-3 to TRBJ2-3; 10 nucleotides in the junction match TRBD2. The sequenced sample consisted of naive CD8+ T cells sorted from blood. This sample's cell subset or site label indicates: CD45RA+CCR7+. CDR3 sequence: CASSNLAGVDTQYF. The sequence in DNA is TGCGCCAGCAGCAATCTAGCGGGAGTTGATACGCAGTATTTT.